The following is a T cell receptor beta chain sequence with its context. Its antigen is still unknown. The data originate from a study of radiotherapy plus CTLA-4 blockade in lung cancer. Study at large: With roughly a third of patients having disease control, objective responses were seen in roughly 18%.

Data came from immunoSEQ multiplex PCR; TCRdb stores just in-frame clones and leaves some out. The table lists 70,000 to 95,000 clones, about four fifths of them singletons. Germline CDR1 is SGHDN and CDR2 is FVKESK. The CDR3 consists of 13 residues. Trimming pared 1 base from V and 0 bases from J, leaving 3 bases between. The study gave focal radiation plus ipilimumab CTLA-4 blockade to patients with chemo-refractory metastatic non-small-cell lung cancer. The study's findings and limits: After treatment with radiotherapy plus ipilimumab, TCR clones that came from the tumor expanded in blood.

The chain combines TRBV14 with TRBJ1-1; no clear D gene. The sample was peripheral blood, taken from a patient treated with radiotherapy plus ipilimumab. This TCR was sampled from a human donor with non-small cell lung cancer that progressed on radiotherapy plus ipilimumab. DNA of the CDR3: TGTGCCAGCAGCCAAGTTATGAACACTGAAGCTTTCTTT. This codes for CASSQVMNTEAFF.